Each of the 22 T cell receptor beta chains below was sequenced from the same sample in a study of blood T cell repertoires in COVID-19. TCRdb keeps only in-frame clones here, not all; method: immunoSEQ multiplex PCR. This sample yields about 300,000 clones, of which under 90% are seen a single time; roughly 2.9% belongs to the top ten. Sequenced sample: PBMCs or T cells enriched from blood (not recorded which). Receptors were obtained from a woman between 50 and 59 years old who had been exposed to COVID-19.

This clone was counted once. The DNA of the CDR3 is TGTGCCAGCAGGGAGACAGGGCGAGGGTCACCCCTCCACTTT. Residues: CASRETGRGSPLHF. The rearrangement links TRBV2 to TRBJ1-6; 7 bases align to TRBD1. Germline V lookup: CDR1 SNHLY, CDR2 FYNNEI. The J segment lost 10 bases and the V segment lost 6 bases, leaving 9 bases of the junction unmatched. This CDR3 region has 14 residues.

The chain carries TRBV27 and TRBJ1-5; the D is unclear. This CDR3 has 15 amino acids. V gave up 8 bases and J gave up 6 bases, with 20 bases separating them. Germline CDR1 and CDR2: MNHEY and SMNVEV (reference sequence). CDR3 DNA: TGTGCCAGCTCTTCGGAGAGGGTCTACGGTCAGCCCCAGCATTTT. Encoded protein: CASSSERVYGQPQHF.

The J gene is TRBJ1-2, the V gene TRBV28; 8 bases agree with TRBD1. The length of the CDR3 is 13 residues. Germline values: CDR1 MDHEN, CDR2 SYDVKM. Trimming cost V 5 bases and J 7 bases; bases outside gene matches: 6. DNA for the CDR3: TGTGCCAGCAGTCGGACAGGGAGTACTGGCTACACCTTC. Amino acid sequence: CASSRTGSTGYTF.

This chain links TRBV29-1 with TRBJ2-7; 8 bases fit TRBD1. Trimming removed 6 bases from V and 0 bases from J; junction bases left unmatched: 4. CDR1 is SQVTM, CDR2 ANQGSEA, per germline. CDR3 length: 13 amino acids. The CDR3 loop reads CSVDRGGSYEQYF. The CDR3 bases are TGCAGCGTAGACAGGGGCGGCTCCTACGAGCAGTACTTC.

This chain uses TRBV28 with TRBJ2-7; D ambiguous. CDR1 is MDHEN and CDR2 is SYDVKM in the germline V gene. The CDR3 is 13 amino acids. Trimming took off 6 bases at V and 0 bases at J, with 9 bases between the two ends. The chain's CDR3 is CASRMPSSYEQYF. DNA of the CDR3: TGTGCCAGCAGAATGCCGAGCTCCTACGAGCAGTACTTC.

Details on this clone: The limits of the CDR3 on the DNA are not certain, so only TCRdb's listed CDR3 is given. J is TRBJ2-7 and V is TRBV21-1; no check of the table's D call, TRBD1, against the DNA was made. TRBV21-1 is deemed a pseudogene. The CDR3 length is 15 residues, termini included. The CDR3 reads CASSKWGQGNYEQYF.

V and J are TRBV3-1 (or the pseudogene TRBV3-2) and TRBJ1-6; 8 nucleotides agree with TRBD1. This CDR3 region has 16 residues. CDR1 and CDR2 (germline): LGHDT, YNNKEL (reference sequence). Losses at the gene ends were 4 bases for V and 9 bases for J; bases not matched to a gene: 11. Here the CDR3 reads CASSRTQGAQRSPLHF. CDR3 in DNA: TGTGCCAGCAGCCGGACCCAGGGGGCGCAACGTTCACCCCTCCACTTT.

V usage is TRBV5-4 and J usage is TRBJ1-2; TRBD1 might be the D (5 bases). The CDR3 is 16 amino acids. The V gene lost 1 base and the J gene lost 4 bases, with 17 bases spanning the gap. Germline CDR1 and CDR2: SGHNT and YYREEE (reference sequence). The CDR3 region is CASSLTPSGVGYGYTF. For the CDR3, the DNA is TGTGCCAGCAGCTTGACACCTTCGGGGGTGGGCTATGGCTACACCTTC.

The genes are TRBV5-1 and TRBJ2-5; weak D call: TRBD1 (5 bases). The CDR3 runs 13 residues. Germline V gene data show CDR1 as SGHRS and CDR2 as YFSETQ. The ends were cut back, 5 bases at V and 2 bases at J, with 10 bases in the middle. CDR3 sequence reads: CASSSRQQETQYF. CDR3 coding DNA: TGCGCCAGCAGTTCCCGACAGCAAGAGACCCAGTACTTC.

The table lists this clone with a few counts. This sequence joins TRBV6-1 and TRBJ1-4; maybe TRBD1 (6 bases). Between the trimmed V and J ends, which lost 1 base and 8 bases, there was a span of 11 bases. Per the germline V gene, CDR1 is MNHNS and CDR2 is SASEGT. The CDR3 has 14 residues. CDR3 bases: TGTGCCAGCAGTGAAGGCAGGGGTAAAGAAAAACTGTTTTTT. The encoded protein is CASSEGRGKEKLFF.

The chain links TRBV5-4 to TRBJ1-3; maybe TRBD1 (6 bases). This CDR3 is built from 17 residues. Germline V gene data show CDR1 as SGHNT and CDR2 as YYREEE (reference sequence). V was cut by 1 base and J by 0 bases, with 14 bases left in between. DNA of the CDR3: TGTGCCAGCAGCTTGTCTCCCGACAGGTACTCTGGAAACACCATATATTTT. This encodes CASSLSPDRYSGNTIYF.

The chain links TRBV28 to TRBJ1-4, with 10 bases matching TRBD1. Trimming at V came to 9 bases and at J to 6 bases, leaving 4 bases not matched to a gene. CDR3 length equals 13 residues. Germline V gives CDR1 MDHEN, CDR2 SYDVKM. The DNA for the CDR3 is TGTGCCAGTTCGACAGGGGGCCATGAAAAACTGTTTTTT. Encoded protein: CASSTGGHEKLFF.

The CDR3 bases are TGCGCCAGCAGTGAATCCCAGACAGGGTCAAAAGGCCAAGAGACCCAGTACTTC. Protein product: CASSESQTGSKGQETQYF. The V gene is TRBV10-1, the J gene TRBJ2-5; 7 bases align to TRBD1. Germline trimming cut 3 bases from V and 1 base from J; bases unmatched to any gene: 14. The CDR3 sequence is 18 residues long. Germline CDR1 is WNHNN and CDR2 is SYGVQD (reference sequence).

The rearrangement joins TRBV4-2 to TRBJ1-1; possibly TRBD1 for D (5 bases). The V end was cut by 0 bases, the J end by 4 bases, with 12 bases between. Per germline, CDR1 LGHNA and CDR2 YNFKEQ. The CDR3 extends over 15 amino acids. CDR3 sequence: CASSQEPGWGTEAFF. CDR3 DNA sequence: TGTGCCAGCAGCCAAGAACCAGGGTGGGGCACTGAAGCTTTCTTT.

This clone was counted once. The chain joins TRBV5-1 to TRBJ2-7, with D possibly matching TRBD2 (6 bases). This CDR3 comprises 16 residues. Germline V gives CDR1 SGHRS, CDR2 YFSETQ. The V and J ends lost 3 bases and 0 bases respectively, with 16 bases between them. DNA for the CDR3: TGCGCCAGCAGCTACCCGCGGGACGGGACCTCCTACGAGCAGTACTTC. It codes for CASSYPRDGTSYEQYF.

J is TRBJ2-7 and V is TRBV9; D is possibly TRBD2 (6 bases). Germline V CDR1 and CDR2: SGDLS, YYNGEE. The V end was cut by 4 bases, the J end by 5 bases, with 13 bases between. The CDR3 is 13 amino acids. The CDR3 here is CASSSRGLDEQYF. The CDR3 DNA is TGTGCCAGCAGCTCCCGGGGGTTGGACGAGCAGTACTTC. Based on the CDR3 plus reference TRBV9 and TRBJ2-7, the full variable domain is DSGVTQTPKHLITATGQRVTLRCSPRSGDLSVYWYQQSLDQGLQFLIQYYNGEERAKGNILERFSAQQFPDLHSELNLSSLELGDSALYFCASSSRGLDEQYFGPGTRLTVT.

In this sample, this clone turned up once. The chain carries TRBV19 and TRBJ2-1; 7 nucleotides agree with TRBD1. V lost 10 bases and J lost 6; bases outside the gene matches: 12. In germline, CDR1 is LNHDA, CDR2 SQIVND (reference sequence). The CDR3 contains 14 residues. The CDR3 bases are TGTGCCACCAGTCCAGGGACAGAGATCAATGAGCAGTTCTTC. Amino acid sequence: CATSPGTEINEQFF.

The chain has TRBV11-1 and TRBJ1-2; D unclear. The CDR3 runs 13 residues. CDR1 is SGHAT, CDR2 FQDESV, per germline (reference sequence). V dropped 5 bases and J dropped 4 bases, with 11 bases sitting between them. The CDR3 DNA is TGTGCCAGCAGCACCGGTTTAGTCTATGGCTACACCTTC. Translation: CASSTGLVYGYTF. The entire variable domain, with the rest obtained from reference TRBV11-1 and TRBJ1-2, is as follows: EAEVAQSPRYKITEKSQAVAFWCDPISGHATLYWYRQILGQGPELLVQFQDESVVDDSQLPKDRFSAERLKGVDSTLKIQPAELGDSAMYLCASSTGLVYGYTFGSGTRLTVV.

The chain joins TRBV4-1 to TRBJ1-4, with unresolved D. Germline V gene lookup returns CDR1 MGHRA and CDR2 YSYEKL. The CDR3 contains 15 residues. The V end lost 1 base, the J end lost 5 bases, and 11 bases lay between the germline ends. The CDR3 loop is CASSQVWSGNEKLFF. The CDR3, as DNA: TGCGCCAGCAGCCAAGTATGGTCGGGGAATGAAAAACTGTTTTTT.

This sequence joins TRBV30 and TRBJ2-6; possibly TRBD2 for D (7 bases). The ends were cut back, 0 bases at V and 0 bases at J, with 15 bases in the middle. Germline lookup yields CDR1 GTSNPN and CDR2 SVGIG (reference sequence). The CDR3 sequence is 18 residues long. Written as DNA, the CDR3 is TGTGCCTGGAGTGTACGTAGGGGGGGGCCCTCTGGGGCCAACGTCCTGACTTTC. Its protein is CAWSVRRGGPSGANVLTF. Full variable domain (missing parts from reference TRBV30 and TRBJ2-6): SQTIHQWPATLVQPVGSPLSLECTVEGTSNPNLYWYRQAAGRGLQLLFYSVGIGQISSEVPQNLSASRPQDRQFILSSKKLLLSDSGFYLCAWSVRRGGPSGANVLTFGAGSRLTVL.

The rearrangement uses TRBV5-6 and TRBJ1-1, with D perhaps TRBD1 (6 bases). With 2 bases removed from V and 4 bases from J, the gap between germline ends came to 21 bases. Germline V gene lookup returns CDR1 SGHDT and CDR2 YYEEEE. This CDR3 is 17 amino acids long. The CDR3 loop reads CASSFGRQGKVSTEAFF. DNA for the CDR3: TGTGCCAGCAGCTTTGGAAGGCAGGGGAAAGTGAGCACTGAAGCTTTCTTT.

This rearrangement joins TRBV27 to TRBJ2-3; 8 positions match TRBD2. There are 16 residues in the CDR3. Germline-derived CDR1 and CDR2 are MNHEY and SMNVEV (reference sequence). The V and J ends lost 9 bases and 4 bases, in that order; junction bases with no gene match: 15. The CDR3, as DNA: TGTGCCAGTCCGGGGGGGGGCTGGAACTCCGCAGATACGCAGTATTTT. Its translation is CASPGGGWNSADTQYF.